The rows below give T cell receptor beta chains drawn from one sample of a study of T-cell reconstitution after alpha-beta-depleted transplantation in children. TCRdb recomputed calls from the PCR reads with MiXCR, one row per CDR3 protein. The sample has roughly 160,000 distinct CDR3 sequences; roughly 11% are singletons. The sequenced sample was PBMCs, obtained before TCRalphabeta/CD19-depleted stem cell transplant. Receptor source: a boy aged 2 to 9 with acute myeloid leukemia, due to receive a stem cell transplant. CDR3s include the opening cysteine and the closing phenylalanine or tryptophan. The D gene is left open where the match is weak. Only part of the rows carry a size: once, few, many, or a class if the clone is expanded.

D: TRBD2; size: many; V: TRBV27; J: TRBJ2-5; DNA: TGTGCCAGCAGTTTAAGGGGACTAGCGGTTGGAGAGACCCAGTACTTC; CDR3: CASSLRGLAVGETQYF
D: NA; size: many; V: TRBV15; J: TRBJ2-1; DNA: TGTGCCACCAGCCTCGTCCGGGACCTGGATGAGTTCTTC; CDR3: CATSLVRDLDEFF
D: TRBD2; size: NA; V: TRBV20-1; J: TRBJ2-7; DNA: TGCAGTGCTAGAGATCTTGAGGGGGCTAGCGGGAGCTCCGAGCAGTACTTC; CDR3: CSARDLEGASGSSEQYF
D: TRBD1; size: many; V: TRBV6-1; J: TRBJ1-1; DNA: TGTGCCAGCAGCCGGCAGGGGGGCACTGAAGCTTTCTTT; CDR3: CASSRQGGTEAFF
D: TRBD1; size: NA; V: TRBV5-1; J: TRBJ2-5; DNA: TGCGCCAGCAGCTTGACAGGGGGCGGAGAGACCCAGTACTTC; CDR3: CASSLTGGGETQYF
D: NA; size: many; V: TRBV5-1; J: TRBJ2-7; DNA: TGCGCCAGCAGCGCCACGTCCGGGGAGGTCCACTACGAGCAGTACTTC; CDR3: CASSATSGEVHYEQYF
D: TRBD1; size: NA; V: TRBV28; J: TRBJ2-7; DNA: TGTGCCAGCAGCAGTTCAGGGACAGCCCTCTCCTACGAGCAGTACTTC; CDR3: CASSSSGTALSYEQYF
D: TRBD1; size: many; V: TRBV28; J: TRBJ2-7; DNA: TGTGCCAGCAGAAGGACAGGGGAATCCTACGAGCAGTACTTC; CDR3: CASRRTGESYEQYF
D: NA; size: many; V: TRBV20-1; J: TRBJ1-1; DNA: TGCAGTGCGCAGACAGCGAACACTGAAGCTTTCTTT; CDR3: CSAQTANTEAFF
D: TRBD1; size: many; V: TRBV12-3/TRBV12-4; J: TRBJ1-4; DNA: TGTGCCAGCAGTACCCAGGGGGCCCGGGAAAAACTGTTTTTT; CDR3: CASSTQGAREKLFF
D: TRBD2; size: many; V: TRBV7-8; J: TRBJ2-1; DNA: TGTGCCAGCAGCCTGCAATCCGGGACTAGCGGGCGAGATTACAATGAGCAGTTCTTC; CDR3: CASSLQSGTSGRDYNEQFF
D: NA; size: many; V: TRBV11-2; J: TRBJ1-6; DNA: TGTGCCAGCAGCTTAGGCGGGGGTTCACCCCTCCACTTT; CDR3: CASSLGGGSPLHF
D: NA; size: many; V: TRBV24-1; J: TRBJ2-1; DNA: TGTGCCACCAGGGACTCCCGGGGCAATGAGCAGTTCTTC; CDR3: CATRDSRGNEQFF
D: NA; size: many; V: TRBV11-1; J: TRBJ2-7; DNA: TGTGCCAGCAGCTTAGTTCACTCAGGGAACGAGAACACCTACGAGCAGTACTTC; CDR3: CASSLVHSGNENTYEQYF
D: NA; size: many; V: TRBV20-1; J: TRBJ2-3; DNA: TGCAGTGCTCGTGGCCCTAGCACAGATACGCAGTATTTT; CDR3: CSARGPSTDTQYF
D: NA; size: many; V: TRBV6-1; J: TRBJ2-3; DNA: TGTGCCAGCATCGGCAGCCACAATCGGGGGGATACGCAGTATTTT; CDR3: CASIGSHNRGDTQYF
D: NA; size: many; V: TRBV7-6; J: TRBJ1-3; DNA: TGTGCCAGCAGCTTTACCAATACTTTATCTGGAAACACCATATATTTT; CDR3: CASSFTNTLSGNTIYF
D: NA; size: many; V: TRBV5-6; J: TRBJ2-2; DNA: TGTGCCAGCAGCTCGGCGGGGACCGGGGAGCTGTTTTTT; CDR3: CASSSAGTGELFF
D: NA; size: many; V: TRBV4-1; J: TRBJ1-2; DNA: TGCGCCAGCAGCCAAGATAGAAGGACGAGGGGCTACACCTTC; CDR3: CASSQDRRTRGYTF
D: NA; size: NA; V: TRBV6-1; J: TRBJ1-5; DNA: TGTGCCAGCAGACCCACAGAGCCCCGGTGGCCCCAGCATTTT; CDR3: CASRPTEPRWPQHF
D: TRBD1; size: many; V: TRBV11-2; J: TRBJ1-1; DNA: TGTGCCAGCAGCCCCGCCGGGACAGGGGTTGAAGCTTTCTTT; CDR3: CASSPAGTGVEAFF
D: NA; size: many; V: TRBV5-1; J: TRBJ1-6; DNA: TGCGCCAGCAGCCCCATCAAGGGGGGGGATTATAATTCACCCCTCCACTTT; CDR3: CASSPIKGGDYNSPLHF
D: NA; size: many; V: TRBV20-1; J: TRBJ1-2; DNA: TGCAGTGCCGCGGACCGCCAAGGCTACACCTTC; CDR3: CSAADRQGYTF
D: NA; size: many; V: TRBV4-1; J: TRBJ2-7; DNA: TGCGCCAGCAGCCAAGATAGAGGGCAAGGATCATACTTC; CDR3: CASSQDRGQGSYF
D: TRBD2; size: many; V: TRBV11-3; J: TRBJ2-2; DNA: TGTGCCAGCAGCTCAAGGACTAGCGGAACCGGGGAGCTGTTTTTT; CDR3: CASSSRTSGTGELFF
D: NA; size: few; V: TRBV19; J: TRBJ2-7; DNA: TGTGCCAGTAGTCCTCCATACACAGGGCCCTACGAGCAGTACTTC; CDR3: CASSPPYTGPYEQYF
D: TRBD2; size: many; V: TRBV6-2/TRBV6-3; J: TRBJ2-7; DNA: TGTGCCAGCAGTTACTCCCCATCACTAGCGGGATTTTACGAGCAGTACTTC; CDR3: CASSYSPSLAGFYEQYF
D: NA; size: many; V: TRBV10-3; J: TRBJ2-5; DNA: TGTGCCATCAGTGAGTCCAGCAAGGAGACCCAGTACTTC; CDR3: CAISESSKETQYF
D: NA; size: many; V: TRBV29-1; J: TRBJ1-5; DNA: TGCAGCGTTGGTGCACGGGATCAGCCCCAGCATTTT; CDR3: CSVGARDQPQHF
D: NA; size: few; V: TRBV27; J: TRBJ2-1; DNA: TGTGCCAGCAGTTTATTGGGGGAAAGCTCCTACAATGAGCAGTTCTTC; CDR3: CASSLLGESSYNEQFF
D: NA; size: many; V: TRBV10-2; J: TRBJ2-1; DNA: TGCGCCAGCAGTATCACGAGCTCCTACAATGAGCAGTTCTTC; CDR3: CASSITSSYNEQFF
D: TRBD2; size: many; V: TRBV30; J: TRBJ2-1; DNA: TGTGCCCTGGAGGGGCGAGGGAGGGTTTATGAGCAGTTCTTC; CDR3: CALEGRGRVYEQFF
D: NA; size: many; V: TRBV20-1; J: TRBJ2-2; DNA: TGCAGTGCTAGGGAAGGGGCGAACACCGGGGAGCTGTTTTTT; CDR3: CSAREGANTGELFF
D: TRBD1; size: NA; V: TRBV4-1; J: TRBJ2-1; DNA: TGCGCCAGCAGCCAACTACAGGGGTCTCTCAATGAGCAGTTCTTC; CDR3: CASSQLQGSLNEQFF
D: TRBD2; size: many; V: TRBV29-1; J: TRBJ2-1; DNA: TGCAGCGTTGAGGGACTAGCGGGAGGGTTCCTCTACAATGAGCAGTTCTTC; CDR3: CSVEGLAGGFLYNEQFF
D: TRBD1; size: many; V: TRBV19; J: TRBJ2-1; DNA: TGTGCCAGTAGCCCGACCTTGCGACAGGGGAGAAATGAGCAGTTCTTC; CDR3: CASSPTLRQGRNEQFF
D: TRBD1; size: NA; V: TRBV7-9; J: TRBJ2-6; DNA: TGTGCCAGCAGCCGCCAGGGGGCTGGGGCCATCGTCCTGACTTTC; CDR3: CASSRQGAGAIVLTF
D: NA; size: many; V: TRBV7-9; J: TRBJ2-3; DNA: TGTGCCAGCAGCTTTTCTCCCGGGGCAGATACGCAGTATTTT; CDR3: CASSFSPGADTQYF
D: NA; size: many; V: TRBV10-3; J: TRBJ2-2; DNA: TGTGCCATCAGTGAGTCTGGTACAGCGAGAAGCACCGGGGAGCTGTTTTTT; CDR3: CAISESGTARSTGELFF
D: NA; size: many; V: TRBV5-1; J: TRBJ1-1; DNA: TGCGCCAGCAGCTTGGACCCCGGGGGCACTGAAGCTTTCTTT; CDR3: CASSLDPGGTEAFF
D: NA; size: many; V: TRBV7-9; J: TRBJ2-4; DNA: TGTGCCAGCAGCCCGCCGACGGGAGCCAAAAACATTCAGTACTTC; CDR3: CASSPPTGAKNIQYF
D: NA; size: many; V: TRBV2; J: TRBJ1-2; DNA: TGTGCCAGCAGTGGGTTCAGGGAATATGGCTACACCTTC; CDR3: CASSGFREYGYTF
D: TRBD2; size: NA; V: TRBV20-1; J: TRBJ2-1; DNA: TGCAGTGCCCAATATTCCGGGACTAGCGGGTTCGGTCGCTCCTACAATGAGCAGTTCTTC; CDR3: CSAQYSGTSGFGRSYNEQFF
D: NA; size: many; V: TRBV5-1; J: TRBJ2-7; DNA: TGCGCCAGCAGCCCAGGAACGTCCGAGCAGTACTTC; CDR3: CASSPGTSEQYF
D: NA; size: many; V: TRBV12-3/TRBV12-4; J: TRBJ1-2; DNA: TGTGCCAGCAGTCCACAGGACGGGTACGGCTACACCTTC; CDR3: CASSPQDGYGYTF